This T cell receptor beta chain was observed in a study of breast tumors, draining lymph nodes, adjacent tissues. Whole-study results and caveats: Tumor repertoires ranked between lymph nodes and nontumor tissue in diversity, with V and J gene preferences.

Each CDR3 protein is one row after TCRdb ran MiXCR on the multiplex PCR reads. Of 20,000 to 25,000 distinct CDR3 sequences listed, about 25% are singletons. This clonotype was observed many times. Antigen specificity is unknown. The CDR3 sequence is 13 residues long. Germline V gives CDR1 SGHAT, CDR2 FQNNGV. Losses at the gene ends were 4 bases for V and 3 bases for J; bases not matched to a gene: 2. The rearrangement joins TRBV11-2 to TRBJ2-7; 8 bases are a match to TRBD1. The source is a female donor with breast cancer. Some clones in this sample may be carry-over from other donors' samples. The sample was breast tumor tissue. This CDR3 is CASSSGGLYEQYF. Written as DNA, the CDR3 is TGTGCCAGCAGCTCAGGGGGCCTCTACGAGCAGTACTTC.